The rows below give T cell receptor beta chains drawn from one sample of a study of T cell responses to AZD1222 COVID-19 vaccine. Using immunoSEQ multiplex PCR, the repertoire was profiled, and TCRdb retains in-frame clones only, with some absent. The table includes some 150,000 clones, 90% to 95% detected once. The sequencing here drew on peripheral blood, taken on day 0 of AZD1222 vaccination. The receptors originated from an adult in good health. The CDR3 runs from the conserved cysteine through the conserved F or W. D genes are given only for firm matches. Expanded clones get a size class; other rows say once, few or many, or leave the size out.

>NA|TRBJ2-1|TRBV2|NA
TGTGCCAAAGTTACGGGACTTTCCTACAATGAGCAGTTCTTC
CAKVTGLSYNEQFF
>TRBD1|TRBJ1-1|TRBV9|NA
TGTGCCAGCAGATTAGGACAGGCTGGGGGTGAAGCTTTCTTT
CASRLGQAGGEAFF
>TRBD1|TRBJ1-6|TRBV28|NA
TGTGCCAGCAGATTTACTCGGGACAGGGGATTCTATAATTCACCCCTCCACTTT
CASRFTRDRGFYNSPLHF
>NA|TRBJ2-7|TRBV5-4|NA
TGTGCCAGCAGCTTGGGGGTCTACGAGCAGTACTTC
CASSLGVYEQYF
>TRBD1|TRBJ1-3|TRBV7-6|NA
TGTGCCAGCAGCGGAGGGGGACAGACCAACTCTGGAAACACCATATATTTT
CASSGGGQTNSGNTIYF
>TRBD1|TRBJ1-4|TRBV5-4|NA
TGTGCCAGCAGCTCTCACCGGACAGGATATGAAAAACTGTTTTTT
CASSSHRTGYEKLFF
>NA|TRBJ2-5|TRBV7-9|NA
TGTGCCAGCAGCTTAGCGGGATCTGCCGGGGAGACCCAGTACTTC
CASSLAGSAGETQYF
>NA|TRBJ1-1|TRBV4-1|NA
TGCGCCAGCAGCCAAGTGGGAGCTGGGCGGCAGTACACTGAAGCTTTCTTT
CASSQVGAGRQYTEAFF
>NA|TRBJ1-2|TRBV12-3/TRBV12-4|NA
TGTGCCAGCAGTTTGAAGAGGCGGGCCGGCTACACCTTC
CASSLKRRAGYTF
>TRBD2|TRBJ2-3|TRBV6-2/TRBV6-3|NA
TGTGCCAGCAGTTATTCCCCCTCAGGAGCGGGGGTCACAGATACGCAGTATTTT
CASSYSPSGAGVTDTQYF
>NA|TRBJ2-5|TRBV6-1|NA
TGTGCCAGCAGTGAAGCAACAGGAACGCAAGAGACCCAGTACTTC
CASSEATGTQETQYF
>NA|TRBJ2-1|TRBV7-9|NA
TGTGCCAGCAGTTCAAGACTAGTCTCTACCGGTGATGAGCAGTTCTTC
CASSSRLVSTGDEQFF
>NA|TRBJ2-7|TRBV6-2/TRBV6-3|NA
TGTGCCAGCAGTCTAAACAACCGGGGGTACGAGCAGTACTTC
CASSLNNRGYEQYF
>NA|TRBJ2-1|TRBV7-3|NA
TGTGCCAGCAGCTATGAGTCGGGAAATGAGCAGTTCTTC
CASSYESGNEQFF
>NA|TRBJ1-1|TRBV6-5|NA
TGTGCCAGCAGTTACGGGACTGTGAACACTGAAGCTTTCTTT
CASSYGTVNTEAFF
>NA|TRBJ1-3|TRBV9|NA
TGTGCCAGCAGCCCCCGGGATAGTTTCAACACCATATATTTT
CASSPRDSFNTIYF
>NA|TRBJ2-1|TRBV21-1|NA
TGTGCCATCAACGGGGGCTCCTACAATGAGCAGTTCTTC
CAINGGSYNEQFF
>NA|TRBJ1-2|TRBV15|NA
TGTGCCACCAGCAGAGAACCCAGAGCCCATGGCTACACCTTC
CATSREPRAHGYTF
>NA|TRBJ1-2|TRBV7-9|NA
TGTGCCAGCAGCTTAGTAGGCCAAGCCCTCGGCTACACCTTC
CASSLVGQALGYTF
>NA|TRBJ2-2|TRBV7-9|NA
TGTGCCAGCAGCTTCATACAGGGCGGCGCGAACACCGGGGAGCTGTTTTTT
CASSFIQGGANTGELFF
>TRBD1|TRBJ2-7|TRBV27|NA
TGTGCCAGCAGAGAGGGACAGGGCTACGAGCAGTACTTC
CASREGQGYEQYF
>NA|TRBJ2-7|TRBV18|few
TGTGCCAGCTCACCAGAAGGCGAGCAGTACTTC
CASSPEGEQYF
>NA|TRBJ2-1|TRBV9|NA
TGTGCCAGCAGCGTAGAGGGAGGTTTGGATAATGAGCAGTTCTTC
CASSVEGGLDNEQFF
>NA|TRBJ1-5|TRBV5-6|NA
TGTGCCAGCAGCTTGGCCGGGAATTCCCCGTTGAGGCCCCAGCATTTT
CASSLAGNSPLRPQHF
>NA|TRBJ2-1|TRBV11-3|NA
TGTGCCAGCAGCCGAGGGCCAGGCAATGAGCAGTTCTTC
CASSRGPGNEQFF
>TRBD1|TRBJ1-5|TRBV9|NA
TGTGCCAGCAGTGTCAGGGGGACGGATCAGCCCCAGCATTTT
CASSVRGTDQPQHF
>TRBD2|TRBJ2-7|TRBV6-2/TRBV6-3|NA
TGTGCCAGCAGCTCACCAGCGGGAGAGCTCTACGAGCAGTACTTC
CASSSPAGELYEQYF
>NA|TRBJ1-1|TRBV6-2/TRBV6-3|NA
TGTGCCAGCAGCCGCGGGACTCCGAACACTGAAGCTTTCTTT
CASSRGTPNTEAFF
>TRBD2|TRBJ2-1|TRBV19|NA
TGTGCCAGTAGTGAGGGACTAGCGGATTACAATGAGCAGTTCTTC
CASSEGLADYNEQFF
>NA|TRBJ2-3|TRBV5-6|NA
TGTGCCACCAGATACGTGTGGGCGGAGGAGGGCACAGATACGCAGTATTTT
CATRYVWAEEGTDTQYF
>TRBD1|TRBJ1-5|TRBV7-2|NA
TGTGCCAGCAGCTTATTAGGGACAGCTAATAGCAATCAGCCCCAGCATTTT
CASSLLGTANSNQPQHF
>TRBD1|TRBJ2-7|TRBV4-1|NA
TGCGCCAGCAGCCAAGCTGGCAGGGGGCTTAAGTACGAGCAGTACTTC
CASSQAGRGLKYEQYF
>NA|TRBJ2-7|TRBV20-1|NA
TGCAGTGCTAGTTGGCAGGGTAGGTCCTACGAGCAGTACTTC
CSASWQGRSYEQYF
>TRBD1|TRBJ1-1|TRBV5-1|few
TGCGCCAGCAGTCTCGAGGGGGCGGTGGCTGAAGCTTTCTTT
CASSLEGAVAEAFF
>TRBD1|TRBJ1-1|TRBV12-5|NA
TGTGCTAGTGGGGGGACAGACGTGAACACTGAAGCTTTCTTT
CASGGTDVNTEAFF
>NA|TRBJ2-1|TRBV27|NA
TGTGCCAGCAGCCATCCTTTTGGACAGTACAATGAGCAGTTCTTC
CASSHPFGQYNEQFF
>TRBD2|TRBJ2-2|TRBV11-2|NA
TGTGCCAGCAGCTCCCCTAGCGGGAGTAGGACCGGGGAGCTGTTTTTT
CASSSPSGSRTGELFF
>NA|TRBJ1-1|TRBV4-1|NA
TGCGCCAGCAGCCACCCCGGCGGAGGAAACACTGAAGCTTTCTTT
CASSHPGGGNTEAFF
>NA|TRBJ2-2|TRBV9|NA
TGTGCCGCTAGGGGCAGGGGAGGAACCGGGGAGCTGTTTTTT
CAARGRGGTGELFF
>NA|TRBJ1-3|TRBV7-8|NA
TGTGCCAGCAGCTCCTCTGGACTCAGGGCTCATTTT
CASSSSGLRAHF